This T cell receptor (beta chain) is from a study of blood T cell repertoires in COVID-19. Study details: Samples of COVID-19 (acute and convalescent) were obtained from the United States, Italy and Spain.

Germline CDR1 is SGHRS and CDR2 is YFSETQ. The CDR3 covers 16 residues. The germline V and J ends were trimmed by 3 bases and 0 bases, with 13 bases remaining between them. Method: immunoSEQ multiplex PCR; TCRdb's copy keeps in-frame clones and lacks some. This table holds some 200,000 clones, 88% found once. The rearrangement joins TRBV5-1 to TRBJ2-1, with D perhaps TRBD1 (6 bases). Source material: peripheral blood. The receptor was isolated from a man younger than 35 with active or convalescent COVID-19. The CDR3 sequence is CASSYPADSSYNEQFF. The CDR3 coding sequence is TGCGCCAGCAGCTACCCAGCGGACAGCTCCTACAATGAGCAGTTCTTC.